The clone carrying this TCR beta chain came up once. What it binds is not known. These data are taken from a study of T cell responses to AZD1222 COVID-19 vaccine. Points from the study as a whole: In the spike-specific TCR repertoire, nearly half reportedly target unmutated variant regions.

Sequencing used immunoSEQ multiplex PCR; TCRdb keeps in-frame clones, though not all of them. This sample has approximately 180,000 clones, with roughly nine tenths found just once. Germline assignment: CDR1 LNHDA and CDR2 SQIVND (reference sequence). There are 12 residues in the CDR3. V was clipped by 2 bases and J by 4 bases, with 3 bases between them. This TCR came from an adult in good health. The chain recombines TRBV19 with TRBJ1-3; D is ambiguous. This specimen consisted of peripheral blood, obtained on day 0 of AZD1222 vaccination. The CDR3 DNA is TGTGCCAGTAGTATAATGGGAAACACCATATATTTT. It translates to CASSIMGNTIYF.